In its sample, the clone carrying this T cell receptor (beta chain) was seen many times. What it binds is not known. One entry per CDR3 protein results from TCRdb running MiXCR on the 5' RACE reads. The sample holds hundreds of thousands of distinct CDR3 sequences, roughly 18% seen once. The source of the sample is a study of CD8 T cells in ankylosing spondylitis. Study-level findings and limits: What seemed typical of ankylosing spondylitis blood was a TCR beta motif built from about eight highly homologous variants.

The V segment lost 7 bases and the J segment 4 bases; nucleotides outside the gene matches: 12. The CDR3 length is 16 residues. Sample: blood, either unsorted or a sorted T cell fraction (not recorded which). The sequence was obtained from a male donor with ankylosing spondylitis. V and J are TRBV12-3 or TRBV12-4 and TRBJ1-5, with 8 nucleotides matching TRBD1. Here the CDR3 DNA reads TGTGCCAGCAATAACAGAGGACAGGGTAGAAATCAGCCCCAGCATTTT. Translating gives CASNNRGQGRNQPQHF.